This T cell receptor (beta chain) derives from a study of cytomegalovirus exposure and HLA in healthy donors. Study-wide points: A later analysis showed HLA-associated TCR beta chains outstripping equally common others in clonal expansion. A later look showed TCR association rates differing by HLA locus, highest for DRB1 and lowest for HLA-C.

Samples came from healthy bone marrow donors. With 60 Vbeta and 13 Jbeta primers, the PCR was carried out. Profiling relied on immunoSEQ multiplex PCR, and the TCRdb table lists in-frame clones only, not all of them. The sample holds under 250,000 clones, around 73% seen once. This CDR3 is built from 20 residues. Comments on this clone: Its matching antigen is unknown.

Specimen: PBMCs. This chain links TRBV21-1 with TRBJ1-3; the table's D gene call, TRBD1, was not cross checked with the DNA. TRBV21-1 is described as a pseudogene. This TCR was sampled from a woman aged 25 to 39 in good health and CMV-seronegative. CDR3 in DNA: TGTGCCAGCAGCAAAGTGAAGTTTTTGGTTTGGGGACAGGGTGGAAACACCATATATTTT. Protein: CASSKVKFLVWGQGGNTIYF.